Shown below are 30 T cell receptor beta chains from a single sample sequenced in a study of blood T cell repertoires in COVID-19. Assay used: immunoSEQ multiplex PCR; TCRdb lists only in-frame clones, some missing. The table shows roughly 190,000 clones, with roughly 82% occurring only once. The specimen was PBMCs or T cells enriched from blood (not recorded which). These receptors were taken from a woman aged 60-70 years with acute COVID-19.

The chain employs TRBV4-3 and TRBJ2-3, with 9 bases lining up with TRBD2. This CDR3 spans 17 amino acids. Per the germline V gene, CDR1 is LGHNA and CDR2 is YSLEER. The V gene end was trimmed by 0 bases and the J gene end by 0 bases; junction bases not matched to a gene: 4. The CDR3 bases are TGCGCCAGCAGCCAAGAGGTAGCGGGGGTGAGCACAGATACGCAGTATTTT. As protein: CASSQEVAGVSTDTQYF.

The rearrangement joins TRBV24-1 to TRBJ2-2; no reliable D call. The CDR3 has 12 amino acids. Germline lookup yields CDR1 KGHDR and CDR2 SFDVKD. V was trimmed by 10 bases and J by 5 bases, leaving 10 bases between them. Written as DNA, the CDR3 is TGTGCCACAGAAGATCAGACCGGGGAGCTGTTTTTT. Protein product: CATEDQTGELFF.

CDR3 in amino acids: CATSDSDRVDTIYF. The DNA for the CDR3 is TGTGCCACCAGTGATTCGGACAGGGTGGACACCATATATTTT. The V gene is TRBV24-1, the J gene TRBJ1-3; 8 positions agree with TRBD1. Germline CDR1 is KGHDR and CDR2 is SFDVKD. Trimming took 2 bases from V and 8 from J; bases not matched to a gene: 4. CDR3 length equals 14 residues.

This clone was observed a handful of times. The V and J genes are TRBV7-9 and TRBJ1-2; D unclear. Germline V gene lookup returns CDR1 SEHNR and CDR2 FQNEAQ (reference sequence). Trimming left V 5 bases short and J 8 bases short, with 12 bases between. The CDR3 loop spans 12 amino acids. The CDR3 region is CASSLPTGGYTF. In DNA, the CDR3 is TGTGCCAGCAGCCTACCAACGGGGGGCTACACCTTC. The variable domain in full, completed from reference TRBV7-9 and TRBJ1-2, reads DTGVSQNPRHKITKRGQNVTFRCDPISEHNRLYWYRQTLGQGPEFLTYFQNEAQLEKSRLLSDRFSAERPKGSFSTLEIQRTEQGDSAMYLCASSLPTGGYTFGSGTRLTVV.

This clone was seen a handful of times. J is TRBJ2-1 and V is TRBV10-3, with D hard to call. Trimming cost V 0 bases and J 6 bases, with 9 bases left between them. The germline V gene has CDR1 ENHRY and CDR2 SYGVKD. CDR3 length: 14 residues. The CDR3 is CAISESTRSNEQFF. The CDR3, as DNA: TGTGCCATCAGTGAGTCGACTCGATCCAATGAGCAGTTCTTC.

In this sample, this clone turned up a few times. The chain employs TRBV7-2 and TRBJ1-3; no clear D. Per the germline V gene, CDR1 is SGHTA and CDR2 is FQGNSA. The CDR3 loop spans 13 amino acids. V lost 5 bases to trimming and J lost 4 bases, with 9 bases between them. As DNA, the CDR3 is TGTGCCAGCAGCGAAAAACAGGGAAACACCATATATTTT. Residues: CASSEKQGNTIYF.

In DNA form, the CDR3 reads TGTGCCAGCAGCCAAGACGCTGTGACGGACTGCGAGCAGTACTTC. Amino acid sequence: CASSQDAVTDCEQYF. The chain couples TRBV3-1 (or the pseudogene TRBV3-2) to TRBJ2-7, with a tentative D call TRBD2 (5 bases). The CDR3 extends over 15 amino acids. Trimming stripped 0 bases from V and 6 bases from J, with 15 bases between. The V gene's germline CDR1 is LGHDT and CDR2 YNNKEL (reference sequence).

In this sample, this clone turned up a few times. J is TRBJ1-2 and V is TRBV25-1; the D gene is possibly TRBD1 (5 bases). This CDR3 is 12 amino acids long. Trimming pared 9 bases from V and 9 bases from J, leaving 17 bases between. Germline V lookup: CDR1 MGHDK, CDR2 SYGVNS. The CDR3 spells CASSVSPGSYTF. The CDR3 nucleotides are TGTGCCAGTTCCGTCTCGCCAGGGAGCTACACCTTC.

This sequence joins TRBV28 and TRBJ2-1; 10 nucleotides match TRBD2. With V trimmed by 1 base and J by 5 bases, 2 bases remained unmatched. There are 15 residues in the CDR3. Germline V gene data show CDR1 as MDHEN and CDR2 as SYDVKM. This CDR3 is CASSLYGTSDNEQFF. The CDR3 nucleotides are TGTGCCAGCAGTTTATACGGGACTAGCGACAATGAGCAGTTCTTC. Based on the CDR3 plus reference TRBV28 and TRBJ2-1, the full variable domain is DVKVTQSSRYLVKRTGEKVFLECVQDMDHENMFWYRQDPGLGLRLIYFSYDVKMKEKGDIPEGYSVSREKKERFSLILESASTNQTSMYLCASSLYGTSDNEQFFGPGTRLTVL.

The chain combines TRBV29-1 with TRBJ1-5; D is possibly TRBD1 (6 bases). Per the germline V gene, CDR1 is SQVTM and CDR2 is ANQGSEA. The CDR3 consists of 13 residues. V lost 4 bases and J 1 base, leaving 8 bases between the germline ends. The CDR3 DNA sequence: TGCAGCGTTGGGGGGCTAAGCAATCAGCCCCAGCATTTT. Translation: CSVGGLSNQPQHF.

The V gene is TRBV19, the J gene TRBJ1-2, with D unclear. V was clipped by 10 bases and J by 2 bases, with 14 bases between them. This CDR3 has 13 amino acids. From germline, CDR1 is LNHDA and CDR2 SQIVND (reference sequence). This CDR3 is CATQGRGNYGYTF. CDR3 DNA: TGTGCCACCCAAGGACGGGGAAACTATGGCTACACCTTC.

In this sample, this clone turned up a few times. The chain recombines TRBV9 with TRBJ1-1; unclear D gene. The germline V and J ends were trimmed by 4 bases and 1 base, with 8 bases remaining between them. Germline-derived CDR1 and CDR2 are SGDLS and YYNGEE. This CDR3 spans 13 amino acids. The CDR3 loop reads CASSPPSNTEAFF. The CDR3 DNA reads TGTGCCAGCAGCCCCCCTTCGAACACTGAAGCTTTCTTT. The full variable domain, in which reference TRBV9 and TRBJ1-1 provide the parts outside the CDR3, is DSGVTQTPKHLITATGQRVTLRCSPRSGDLSVYWYQQSLDQGLQFLIQYYNGEERAKGNILERFSAQQFPDLHSELNLSSLELGDSALYFCASSPPSNTEAFFGQGTRLTVV.

The V and J genes are TRBV30 and TRBJ2-7; TRBD1 aligns across 9 bases. Germline CDR1 is GTSNPN and CDR2 is SVGIG (reference sequence). This CDR3 has 13 amino acids. With 7 bases clipped from V and 4 bases from J, the junction kept 8 bases outside the gene matches. CDR3 residues: CAYITGGGYEQYF. Written as DNA, the CDR3 is TGTGCCTATATTACAGGGGGCGGGTACGAGCAGTACTTC.

This clone was counted a few times. This chain joins TRBV24-1 and TRBJ2-1; no clear D. This CDR3 region has 14 residues. Looked up from germline, CDR1 is KGHDR and CDR2 is SFDVKD. Trimming shortened V by 4 bases and J by 9 bases, and 15 bases separated the two germline ends. CDR3 sequence: CATSERPEVSEQFF. CDR3 coding DNA: TGTGCCACCAGTGAGAGGCCGGAAGTGTCTGAGCAGTTCTTC.

This chain joins TRBV7-2 and TRBJ1-5; no reliable D call. CDR1 and CDR2 from the germline V gene are SGHTA and FQGNSA. This CDR3 contains 15 residues. The germline V and J ends were trimmed by 0 bases and 3 bases, with 9 bases remaining between them. The CDR3 reads CASSLARQFNQPQHF. The CDR3 DNA reads TGTGCCAGCAGCTTAGCGAGGCAGTTCAATCAGCCCCAGCATTTT.

This chain uses TRBV7-9 with TRBJ2-3; D call uncertain. The germline gives CDR1 SEHNR, CDR2 FQNEAQ (reference sequence). Between the trimmed V and J ends, which lost 1 base and 4 bases, there was a span of 6 bases. The CDR3 extends over 13 amino acids. Here the CDR3 DNA reads TGTGCCAGCAGCTTAGGTGAGGCAGATACGCAGTATTTT. Protein: CASSLGEADTQYF.

J is TRBJ1-6 and V is TRBV4-3; unclear D gene. V dropped 0 bases and J dropped 0 bases, with 12 bases sitting between them. There are 18 residues in the CDR3. Germline lookup yields CDR1 LGHNA and CDR2 YSLEER. The CDR3 nucleotides read TGCGCCAGCAGCCAAGATTCTGGGAGGCCCTCCTATAATTCACCCCTCCACTTT. This encodes CASSQDSGRPSYNSPLHF.

The CDR3 DNA follows: TGTGCCAGCAGCGTAGCTCCGACTAGCGGGGGGGCACATACGCAGTATTTT. Protein: CASSVAPTSGGAHTQYF. This chain joins TRBV9 and TRBJ2-3; TRBD2 aligns across 14 bases. The germline gives CDR1 SGDLS, CDR2 YYNGEE. Losses at the gene ends were 0 bases for V and 7 bases for J; bases not matched to a gene: 7. CDR3 length: 17 residues.

This chain links TRBV5-4 with TRBJ1-4; D remains ambiguous. Germline V gene sequence: CDR1 SGHNT, CDR2 YYREEE (reference sequence). The CDR3 sequence is 14 residues long. The ends were cut back, 9 bases at V and 5 bases at J, with 17 bases in the middle. In DNA form, the CDR3 reads TGTGCCACCGGAGGCAGTCCGACCAATGAAAAACTGTTTTTT. Residues: CATGGSPTNEKLFF.

The genes are TRBV4-2 and TRBJ1-1; D unclear. The V end lost 0 bases, the J end lost 7 bases, and 15 bases lay between the germline ends. Germline CDR1 and CDR2: LGHNA and YNFKEQ. The CDR3 is made up of 15 amino acids. The CDR3 DNA follows: TGTGCCAGCAGCCAAGACCAAGGGAGGAAACGTGAAGCTTTCTTT. It specifies CASSQDQGRKREAFF.

The V call is TRBV18, the J call TRBJ2-5; 9 bases match TRBD2. This CDR3 comprises 17 residues. Germline trimming cut 0 bases from V and 7 bases from J; bases unmatched to any gene: 12. Germline V CDR1 and CDR2: KGHSH, LQKENI. CDR3 nucleotide sequence: TGTGCCAGCTCACCACCGTTCAGCGCGGGAGGGCCGGGGACCCAGTACTTC. This gives the protein CASSPPFSAGGPGTQYF.

The V gene is TRBV10-3, the J gene TRBJ1-1; D gene ambiguous. Germline V gives CDR1 ENHRY, CDR2 SYGVKD. The CDR3 extends over 13 amino acids. With 2 bases removed from V and 8 bases from J, the gap between germline ends came to 12 bases. The DNA for the CDR3 is TGTGCCATCAGTGAGGATGTAAAACTCGAAGCTTTCTTT. It translates to CAISEDVKLEAFF.

The CDR3 nucleotides are TGTGCCAGCAACCAGGTGGGGGGCTATGGCTACACCTTC. Residues: CASNQVGGYGYTF. This rearrangement joins TRBV5-4 to TRBJ1-2; TRBD1 is a possible D gene (5 bases). The CDR3 is made up of 13 amino acids. The V end lost 6 bases, the J end lost 4 bases, and 13 bases lay between the germline ends. Germline lookup yields CDR1 SGHNT and CDR2 YYREEE (reference sequence).

The chain joins TRBV3-1 (or the pseudogene TRBV3-2) to TRBJ1-1; 9 nucleotides agree with TRBD1. V lost 1 base, J lost 8 bases, and 5 bases stayed unmatched. CDR1 is LGHDT, CDR2 YNNKEL, per germline (reference sequence). CDR3 length: 14 amino acids. The CDR3 is CASSQAGQGLEAFF. CDR3 nucleotide sequence: TGTGCCAGCAGCCAAGCGGGACAGGGATTGGAAGCTTTCTTT.

The V and J genes are TRBV7-8 and TRBJ1-4; maybe TRBD1 (5 bases). From germline, CDR1 is SGHVS and CDR2 FQNEAQ. V dropped 5 bases and J dropped 1 base, with 11 bases sitting between them. The CDR3 is 15 amino acids. The CDR3 reads CASSTSGLTNEKLFF. For the CDR3, the DNA is TGTGCCAGCAGCACATCAGGGCTAACTAATGAAAAACTGTTTTTT.

The chain uses TRBV3-1 (or the pseudogene TRBV3-2) and TRBJ2-1; weak D call: TRBD1 (5 bases). Per the germline V gene, CDR1 is LGHDT and CDR2 is YNNKEL (reference sequence). V gave up 2 bases and J gave up 6 bases, with 8 bases separating them. CDR3 size: 13 residues. The CDR3 nucleotides are TGTGCCAGCAGCCAACAGGGAACCAATGAGCAGTTCTTC. It is translated as CASSQQGTNEQFF.

This sequence joins TRBV30 and TRBJ1-6; no definite D call. Germline V gene lookup returns CDR1 GTSNPN and CDR2 SVGIG (reference sequence). Trimming left V 5 bases short and J 7 bases short, with 15 bases between. The CDR3 covers 14 residues. CDR3 residues: CAWAFFFGNSPLHF. The CDR3 bases are TGTGCCTGGGCCTTCTTTTTCGGGAATTCACCCCTCCACTTT.

There are a few counts of this clone. The V gene is TRBV6-2 or TRBV6-3, the J gene TRBJ1-5, with TRBD1 identical over 7 bases. Germline V gene lookup returns CDR1 MNHEY and CDR2 SVGEGT. This CDR3 comprises 13 residues. Trimming took 5 bases from V and 5 from J; bases not matched to a gene: 3. CDR3 sequence: CASSGQADQPQHF. The DNA for the CDR3 is TGTGCCAGCAGTGGACAGGCCGATCAGCCCCAGCATTTT.

The chain employs TRBV5-4 and TRBJ2-5; TRBD1 aligns across 10 bases. With the DNA end fitting TRBJ2-7 better, the J assignment may be wrong. The CDR3 consists of 15 residues. Germline loops: CDR1 SGHNT, CDR2 YYREEE (reference sequence). The CDR3: CASSPSGQGFYEQYF. For the CDR3, the DNA is TGTGCCAGCAGCCCGTCGGGACAGGGGTTCTACGAGCAGTACTTC.

The chain links TRBV2 to TRBJ2-3, with D possibly TRBD2 on 7 matching bases. CDR1 and CDR2 from the germline V gene are SNHLY and FYNNEI. The CDR3 runs to 17 residues. V gave up 1 base and J gave up 4 bases, with 18 bases separating them. The DNA of the CDR3 is TGTGCCAGCAGTGAAGTGGCTAGCGGACGGGGGCCAGATACGCAGTATTTT. This translates into CASSEVASGRGPDTQYF.